The next 31 T cell receptor beta chains were all read from a single sample in a study of blood T cell repertoires in COVID-19. The method was immunoSEQ multiplex PCR; TCRdb's version includes in-frame clones alone and lacks a portion of them. The sample carries roughly 79,000 clones, around 84% recorded once. The source material was peripheral blood. The receptors derive from a man over 45 with acute or convalescent COVID-19.

This clone turned up a few times. The rearrangement links TRBV25-1 to TRBJ2-1; D ambiguous. The CDR3 is made up of 13 amino acids. Germline CDR1 and CDR2: MGHDK and SYGVNS. The germline V and J ends were trimmed by 1 base and 8 bases, with 9 bases remaining between them. In DNA, the CDR3 is TGTGCCAGCAGTGAATTGTACTTGGATGAGCAGTTCTTC. Translating it yields CASSELYLDEQFF.

V and J are TRBV6-5 and TRBJ1-2; TRBD1 aligns across 8 bases. V shed 4 bases and J 3 bases; nucleotides not matched to a gene: 7. Germline V gene data show CDR1 as MNHEY and CDR2 as SVGAGI. This CDR3 is built from 15 residues. CDR3 in amino acids: CASSLGQGRDYGYTF. The CDR3 coding sequence is TGTGCCAGCAGTTTAGGACAGGGAAGGGACTATGGCTACACCTTC.

This chain uses TRBV7-6 with TRBJ1-6; possible D gene TRBD1, 5 bases. Germline V gene data show CDR1 as SGHVS and CDR2 as FNYEAQ. Trimming removed 5 bases at V and 9 bases at J, with 26 bases between. The CDR3 spans 18 residues. The CDR3 DNA sequence: TGTGCCAGCAGCGTTCTCCCCGGAGGGGCGCGAGCGGGTTCACCCCTCCACTTT. Its translation is CASSVLPGGARAGSPLHF.

In nucleotides, the CDR3 is TGTGCCAGCAGCCGACTCTCCTCCGTTCAGCCCCAGCATTTT. Residues: CASSRLSSVQPQHF. V and J are TRBV28 and TRBJ1-5, with unresolved D. Germline V lookup: CDR1 MDHEN, CDR2 SYDVKM. V lost 6 bases, J lost 6 bases, and 15 bases lay in between. This CDR3 is 14 amino acids long.

This chain connects TRBV4-1 to TRBJ1-4, with 9 bases fitting TRBD1. Germline V gives CDR1 MGHRA, CDR2 YSYEKL. V lost 8 bases to trimming and J lost 3 bases; unmatched junction nucleotides: 13. The CDR3 contains 17 residues. CDR3 nucleotide sequence: TGCGCCAGCCTGTCGGGACAGGGTAGTGTGGCTAATGAAAAACTGTTTTTT. Residues: CASLSGQGSVANEKLFF.

This chain connects TRBV25-1 to TRBJ2-5, with D tentatively TRBD2 (5 bases). The CDR3 is 12 amino acids. V was shortened by 4 bases and J by 5 bases, with 8 bases between the two germline ends. CDR1 and CDR2 (germline): MGHDK, SYGVNS. DNA for the CDR3: TGTGCCAGCAGTGCGCCGGGGGAGACCCAGTACTTC. This encodes CASSAPGETQYF.

This clone was detected once. V and J are TRBV5-1 and TRBJ1-6; D gene ambiguous. Germline CDR1 SGHRS, CDR2 YFSETQ. CDR3 length: 15 residues. V was trimmed by 4 bases and J by 8 bases, leaving 16 bases between them. The CDR3 loop reads CASSAAGRGDSPLHF. CDR3 sequence (DNA): TGCGCCAGCAGCGCCGCCGGGAGAGGAGATTCACCCCTCCACTTT.

The chain employs TRBV14 and TRBJ2-2; D might be TRBD2 (6 bases). V was trimmed by 3 bases and J by 4 bases, leaving 12 bases between them. This CDR3 spans 15 amino acids. The germline CDR1 and CDR2 sequences are SGHDN and FVKESK. The CDR3 nucleotides read TGTGCCAGCAGCCATCTTCCTAGCGCCACCGGGGAGCTGTTTTTT. It encodes CASSHLPSATGELFF.

This chain uses TRBV9 with TRBJ2-1; TRBD2 matches 7 bases. The CDR3 has 15 amino acids. CDR1 and CDR2 from the germline V gene are SGDLS and YYNGEE. After removal of 0 bases from V and 4 bases from J, the junction contained 4 bases not matched to a gene. The CDR3 nucleotides are TGTGCCAGCAGCGTAGGGGGACTAACTTACAATGAGCAGTTCTTC. This codes for CASSVGGLTYNEQFF.

The V call is TRBV5-1, the J call TRBJ1-6, with TRBD1 identical over 11 bases. V was clipped by 4 bases and J by 9 bases; unmatched bases: 6. The CDR3 length is 15 residues. Germline loops: CDR1 SGHRS, CDR2 YFSETQ. The CDR3 coding sequence is TGCGCCAGCAGCGGCGGACAGGGGGCGTTTTCACCCCTCCACTTT. This encodes CASSGGQGAFSPLHF.

The genes are TRBV6-5 and TRBJ1-1; D might be TRBD1 (5 bases). Germline CDR1 and CDR2: MNHEY and SVGAGI. Trimming left V 10 bases short and J 1 base short, with 10 bases between. This CDR3 spans 12 amino acids. CDR3 region: CATRGGNTEAFF. The CDR3 region has the DNA TGTGCCACTCGGGGGGGGAACACTGAAGCTTTCTTT.

This chain links TRBV7-6 with TRBJ2-7, with 12 nucleotides matching TRBD2. This CDR3 has 16 amino acids. Per germline, CDR1 SGHVS and CDR2 FNYEAQ. Unmatched junction bases numbered 7, after V lost 4 bases and J lost 3 bases. The CDR3 region has the DNA TGTGCCAGCAGCTCTACGCCGACTAGCGGGGGCTACGAGCAGTACTTC. Encoded protein: CASSSTPTSGGYEQYF.

The rearrangement links TRBV10-1 to TRBJ2-1, with 11 bases identical to TRBD2. J lost 6 bases, V lost 0 bases, and 7 bases had no gene match. CDR3 length equals 17 residues. Germline CDR1 WNHNN, CDR2 SYGVQD (reference sequence). The CDR3 nucleotides are TGCGCCAGCAGTGAGTCTAGCGGGAGGGCCGATTTCAATGAGCAGTTCTTC. Residues: CASSESSGRADFNEQFF.

The chain has TRBV28 and TRBJ2-3; possibly TRBD2 for D (6 bases). Per the germline V gene, CDR1 is MDHEN and CDR2 is SYDVKM. Deletions cut 1 base from V and 2 bases from J, with 10 bases between. This CDR3 region has 15 residues. CDR3 sequence: CASSLSAGYTDTQYF. The CDR3 DNA follows: TGTGCCAGCAGTTTATCGGCGGGATACACAGATACGCAGTATTTT.

The V call is TRBV28, the J call TRBJ2-1, with 11 bases aligning to TRBD2. With 7 bases clipped from V and 2 bases from J, the junction kept 7 bases outside the gene matches. This CDR3 is 16 amino acids long. Germline V gene sequence: CDR1 MDHEN, CDR2 SYDVKM. The CDR3 loop is CASNTFSGRAYNEQFF. Here the CDR3 DNA reads TGTGCCAGCAATACCTTTAGCGGGAGGGCCTACAATGAGCAGTTCTTC.

The chain couples TRBV4-2 to TRBJ2-1; 10 bases fit TRBD2. Germline CDR1 reads LGHNA; CDR2 reads YNFKEQ. V dropped 0 bases and J dropped 3; count of bases not matched to a gene: 2. This CDR3 is built from 16 residues. The CDR3: CASSQDERGGYNEQFF. The CDR3 DNA follows: TGTGCCAGCAGCCAAGATGAGCGGGGGGGCTACAATGAGCAGTTCTTC.

The rearrangement links TRBV5-1 to TRBJ1-2, with D possibly being TRBD1 (5 bases). V was pared by 2 bases and J by 1 base, with 15 bases between. Germline assignment: CDR1 SGHRS and CDR2 YFSETQ. CDR3 size: 16 residues. CDR3 coding DNA: TGCGCCAGCAGCTTTATCGGGGGAAAGGATAACTATGGCTACACCTTC. It is translated as CASSFIGGKDNYGYTF.

The chain couples TRBV5-3 to TRBJ1-1; D remains ambiguous. TRBV5-3 is classed as an ORF, of uncertain function. There are 13 residues in the CDR3. Trimming removed 4 bases at V and 6 bases at J, with 13 bases between. The CDR3, as DNA: TGTGCCAGAAGCAACGAGAGCAACGCTGAAGCTTTCTTT. This translates into CARSNESNAEAFF.

V is TRBV11-2 and J is TRBJ2-1, with 9 bases lining up with TRBD2. The CDR3 runs 16 residues. V lost 4 bases to trimming and J lost 8 bases; unmatched junction nucleotides: 12. The V gene's germline CDR1 is SGHAT and CDR2 FQNNGV. The CDR3 is CASSSTGTSPADEQFF. In DNA form, the CDR3 reads TGTGCCAGCAGCTCAACCGGGACTAGCCCGGCGGATGAGCAGTTCTTC.

A few counts support this clone. This chain connects TRBV6-5 to TRBJ1-6, with D possibly TRBD1 on 6 matching bases. V lost 7 bases, J lost 8 bases, and 12 bases lay in between. CDR1 and CDR2 (germline): MNHEY, SVGAGI. The CDR3 contains 13 residues. This CDR3 is CASNTGHDSPLHF. The CDR3, as DNA: TGTGCCAGCAATACAGGGCATGATTCACCCCTCCACTTT.

The chain uses TRBV29-1 and TRBJ2-5, with a weak D call TRBD2 (7 bases). The CDR3 length is 14 residues. Trimming took 2 bases from V and 6 from J, leaving 16 bases between them. CDR1 and CDR2 (germline): SQVTM, ANQGSEA. Here the CDR3 DNA reads TGCAGCGTTGAAAGGGGGGGTATCTGGAAGACCCAGTACTTC. It yields the protein CSVERGGIWKTQYF.

The V call is TRBV6-6, the J call TRBJ2-3; D gene ambiguous. CDR3 length: 12 amino acids. Trimming took off 6 bases at V and 3 bases at J, with 7 bases between the two ends. Looked up from germline, CDR1 is MNHNY and CDR2 is SVGAGI (reference sequence). The CDR3 region has the DNA TGTGCCAGCAGCTTCGTTACAGATACGCAGTATTTT. Amino acids: CASSFVTDTQYF.

The V call is TRBV3-1 (or the pseudogene TRBV3-2), the J call TRBJ2-1; a possible D gene is TRBD1 (5 bases). Germline assignment: CDR1 LGHDT and CDR2 YNNKEL (reference sequence). CDR3 length: 18 amino acids. V was pared by 0 bases and J by 3 bases, with 18 bases between. The CDR3 DNA follows: TGTGCCAGCAGCCAAGATTGGAGAACAAGGGGAAGCTACAATGAGCAGTTCTTC. It yields the protein CASSQDWRTRGSYNEQFF.

This chain joins TRBV5-4 and TRBJ1-1; D ambiguous. The V gene lost 9 bases and the J gene lost 1 base, with 19 bases spanning the gap. CDR3 length equals 15 residues. Per germline, CDR1 SGHNT and CDR2 YYREEE (reference sequence). The CDR3 nucleotides are TGTGCCACTACCCAACCTTGGAGCAGGAACACTGAAGCTTTCTTT. Its protein product is CATTQPWSRNTEAFF.

Only one count was recorded for this clone. This sequence joins TRBV4-1 and TRBJ1-2; 8 bases align to TRBD1. In germline, CDR1 is MGHRA, CDR2 YSYEKL. The V and J ends lost 4 bases and 5 bases, in that order; junction bases with no gene match: 9. The CDR3 contains 15 residues. This CDR3 reads CASSLSTGEGYGYTF. CDR3 DNA sequence: TGCGCCAGCAGCCTTTCGACAGGGGAGGGGTATGGCTACACCTTC.

The genes are TRBV19 and TRBJ2-1; the match to TRBD2 covers 13 bases. J gave up 4 bases and V 4 bases, and 7 bases lay outside the gene matches. Germline assignment: CDR1 LNHDA and CDR2 SQIVND (reference sequence). This CDR3 has 17 amino acids. The CDR3 is CASSTQLAGGIYNEQFF. CDR3 nucleotides: TGTGCCAGTAGTACCCAACTAGCGGGAGGGATATACAATGAGCAGTTCTTC.

This chain connects TRBV6-2 or TRBV6-3 to TRBJ2-1, with 7 bases aligning to TRBD2. The CDR3 length is 17 residues. The V and J ends lost 6 bases and 0 bases, in that order; junction bases with no gene match: 11. Germline CDR1 reads MNHEY; CDR2 reads SVGEGT. The DNA of the CDR3 is TGTGCCAGCAGCCCTACTCCTAGCGGAGTCTCCTACAATGAGCAGTTCTTC. It specifies CASSPTPSGVSYNEQFF.

The chain has TRBV7-2 and TRBJ2-7; 7 bases agree with TRBD2. The V segment lost 1 base and the J segment 4 bases; nucleotides outside the gene matches: 4. Germline lookup yields CDR1 SGHTA and CDR2 FQGNSA. The CDR3 spans 14 residues. The CDR3 DNA reads as TGTGCCAGCAGCTTAGGGCTAGCGGTTTACGAGCAGTACTTC. Translated, it gives CASSLGLAVYEQYF.

The gene calls are TRBV7-2 and TRBJ1-5, with D uncertain. The CDR3 is 13 amino acids. CDR1 is SGHTA, CDR2 FQGNSA, per germline. V was shortened by 3 bases and J by 2 bases, with 5 bases between the two germline ends. The DNA for the CDR3 is TGTGCCAGCAGCTTTTCTCGCAATCAGCCCCAGCATTTT. This gives the protein CASSFSRNQPQHF.

This chain links TRBV27 with TRBJ1-6; the D gene is possibly TRBD1 (5 bases). The CDR3 consists of 12 residues. The V end lost 8 bases, the J end lost 4 bases, and 6 bases lay between the germline ends. Germline V gene sequence: CDR1 MNHEY, CDR2 SMNVEV (reference sequence). The DNA for the CDR3 is TGTGCCAGCCAGGGTTATAATTCACCCCTCCACTTT. Translation gives CASQGYNSPLHF.

This clone was recorded a few times. This chain connects TRBV7-2 to TRBJ2-7; TRBD2 aligns across 16 bases. Germline trimming cut 2 bases from V and 5 bases from J; bases unmatched to any gene: 9. The CDR3 length is 18 residues. Germline CDR1 and CDR2: SGHTA and FQGNSA. The CDR3 DNA reads TGTGCCAGCAGCTTAATACCCGGGACTAGCGGGAGGGCCCACGAGCAGTACTTC. Translation: CASSLIPGTSGRAHEQYF.